These 8 T cell receptor beta chains were all obtained from the same sample, sequenced in a study of T cell repertoires in cytomegalovirus infection. Via MiXCR, TCRdb re-called the reads, giving one row per CDR3 protein. This sample carries 450,000 to 600,000 distinct CDR3 sequences, approximately 10% of them seen once, and the ten largest clones take roughly a tenth. The sequenced sample consisted of PBMCs. These receptors all come from a human donor in good health (CMV status not recorded). Some clones in this sample may be carry-over from other donors' samples.

This clonotype turned up a few times. The chain couples TRBV11-2 to TRBJ1-4; D possibly corresponds to TRBD1 (6 bases). Trimming took off 4 bases at V and 8 bases at J, with 23 bases between the two ends. The CDR3 runs 17 residues. Germline values: CDR1 SGHAT, CDR2 FQNNGV. CDR3 loop: CASSSLWGPSTPEKLFF. CDR3 coding DNA: TGTGCCAGCAGCTCGCTCTGGGGGCCTTCAACGCCCGAAAAACTGTTTTTT.

This clonotype appeared many times. The chain carries TRBV7-2 and TRBJ1-1, with D possibly matching TRBD1 (5 bases). The CDR3 is made up of 15 amino acids. V was shortened by 5 bases and J by 3 bases, with 16 bases between the two germline ends. Germline CDR1 is SGHTA and CDR2 is FQGNSA. The CDR3 DNA sequence: TGTGCCAGCAGCATGGGACCCTCCGGGGACACTGAAGCTTTCTTT. It translates to CASSMGPSGDTEAFF.

This chain uses TRBV5-5 with TRBJ2-6; D not certain. CDR3 length: 13 residues. Germline CDR1 reads SGHKS; CDR2 reads YYEKEE (reference sequence). V lost 4 bases and J lost 9, with 11 bases in between. The CDR3 region has the DNA TGTGCCAGCAGCCTCGGCGGAGACAACGTCCTGACTTTC. This translates into CASSLGGDNVLTF.

This clonotype was recorded at least ten times. The chain carries TRBV7-8 and TRBJ2-3; D unclear. The V gene's germline CDR1 is SGHVS and CDR2 FQNEAQ. Trimming cost V 5 bases and J 0 bases, with 12 bases left between them. The CDR3 runs to 15 residues. CDR3: CASSPERASTDTQYF. In nucleotides, the CDR3 is TGTGCCAGCAGCCCCGAACGCGCTAGCACAGATACGCAGTATTTT.

This clonotype has only one observation. A much larger clone lies a single base off, so this may be a read error. The conserved phenylalanine or tryptophan normally closing the CDR3 is absent here, so this likely arose from a read error. The rearrangement links TRBV29-1 to TRBJ1-4; D is possibly TRBD1 (5 bases). The CDR3 covers 13 residues. V shed 4 bases and J shed 7 bases, with 13 bases lying between them. Per germline, CDR1 SQVTM and CDR2 ANQGSEA. The CDR3 sequence is CSVAGSIGEKLFC. The CDR3, as DNA: TGCAGCGTTGCAGGGAGTATCGGTGAAAAACTGTTTTGT.

This clonotype was seen many times. The chain has TRBV11-2 and TRBJ2-7; TRBD1 or TRBD2 may be the D gene (5 bases each). The V gene's germline CDR1 is SGHAT and CDR2 FQNNGV. The CDR3 spans 15 residues. V was shortened by 4 bases and J by 5 bases, with 18 bases between the two germline ends. The CDR3 nucleotides read TGTGCCAGCAGCTCATGGGGACCTTTAGGGGACGAGCAGTACTTC. Protein product: CASSSWGPLGDEQYF.

The rearrangement uses TRBV2 and TRBJ2-5; the match to TRBD1 covers 8 bases. The CDR3 sequence is 13 residues long. In germline, CDR1 is SNHLY, CDR2 FYNNEI. V shed 7 bases, J shed 3 bases, and the junction held 4 bases outside the gene matches. The chain's CDR3 is CASTYRGEETQYF. The CDR3 DNA reads TGTGCCAGCACCTACAGGGGGGAAGAGACCCAGTACTTC.

This clonotype was detected once. V gene TRBV20-1 combines with J gene TRBJ1-2; a possible D gene is TRBD1 (6 bases). Trimming took off 6 bases at V and 4 bases at J, with 15 bases between the two ends. From germline, CDR1 is DFQATT and CDR2 SNEGSKA (reference sequence). The CDR3 has 13 residues. The DNA for the CDR3 is TGCAGTGCCGCAGGGGACCCCTCCTATGGCTACACCTTC. Translated, it gives CSAAGDPSYGYTF.